This T cell receptor (beta chain) comes out of a study of siplizumab effects on memory and regulatory T cells. Broader study findings: Memory cells seemed less diverse than naive T cells, which also seemed major contributors to the alloresponse.

The table came from immunoSEQ multiplex PCR; TCRdb's copy has only in-frame clones and leaves some out. Here the sample spans approximately 100,000 clones, 80% to 95% being singletons. This clone was counted a few times. The target antigen is unknown. CDR3 length equals 14 residues. Germline CDR1 reads ENHRY; CDR2 reads SYGVKD. V shed 7 bases and J 1 base; nucleotides not matched to a gene: 4. Material: CD4+ T cells sorted from blood. This clonotype was obtained from a human donor in good health. Some clones in this sample may be carry-over from other donors' samples. This chain links TRBV10-3 with TRBJ2-1, with 7 bases matching TRBD2. CDR3 loop: CAIIWRESYNEQFF. CDR3 nucleotides: TGTGCCATCATATGGCGGGAGTCCTACAATGAGCAGTTCTTC.